The T cell receptor (beta chain) described here comes from a study of blood T cell repertoires in COVID-19. The overall study: Samples of COVID-19 (acute and convalescent) were obtained from the United States, Italy and Spain. PBMCs, B-cell-depleted T cells, or T cells provided the cDNA or gDNA that made up the material.

The CDR3 is 19 amino acids. Germline lookup yields CDR1 LGHDT and CDR2 YNNKEL (reference sequence). Trimming took 1 base from V and 2 from J; bases not matched to a gene: 10. Original handling: Amplifying reference gene primers gave estimates of nucleated cell counts. Data came from immunoSEQ multiplex PCR; TCRdb stores just in-frame clones and leaves some out. The V and J calls and clone size come from that table; D and trimming were worked out from the DNA. Here the sample spans hundreds of thousands of clones, roughly nine tenths being singletons. The clonotype comes from a woman between 18 and 30 years old who had recovered from COVID-19. The chain links TRBV3-1 (or the pseudogene TRBV3-2) to TRBJ2-1; 11 nucleotides align to TRBD2. Sequences were obtained from peripheral blood. The CDR3 is CASSQVSLAGGTAYNEQFF. CDR3 sequence (DNA): TGTGCCAGCAGCCAAGTTTCCCTAGCGGGAGGAACAGCCTACAATGAGCAGTTCTTC.